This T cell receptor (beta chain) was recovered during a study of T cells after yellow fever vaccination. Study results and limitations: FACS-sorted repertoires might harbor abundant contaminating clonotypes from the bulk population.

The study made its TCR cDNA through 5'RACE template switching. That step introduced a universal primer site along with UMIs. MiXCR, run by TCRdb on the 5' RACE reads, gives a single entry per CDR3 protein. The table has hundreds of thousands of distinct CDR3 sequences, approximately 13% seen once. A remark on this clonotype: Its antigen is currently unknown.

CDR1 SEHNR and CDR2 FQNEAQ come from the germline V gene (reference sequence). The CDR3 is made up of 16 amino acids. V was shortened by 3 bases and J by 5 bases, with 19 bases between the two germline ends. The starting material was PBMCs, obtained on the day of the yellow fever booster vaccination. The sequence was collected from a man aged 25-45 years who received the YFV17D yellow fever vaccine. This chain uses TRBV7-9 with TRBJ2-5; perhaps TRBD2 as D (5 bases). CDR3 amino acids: CASSFLRAATGETQYF. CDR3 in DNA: TGTGCCAGCAGCTTTCTGAGGGCTGCTACGGGGGAGACCCAGTACTTC.